This TCR beta chain was recovered during a study of T cell changes during pregnancy in multiple sclerosis. The CDR3 sequence is 14 residues long. J lost 7 bases, V lost 6 bases, and 7 bases had no gene match. The germline V gene has CDR1 LGHNA and CDR2 YNFKEQ. The method was immunoSEQ multiplex PCR; TCRdb's version includes in-frame clones alone and lacks a portion of them. This table has 100,000 or so clones, 90% to 95% appearing once. This receptor was obtained from a female donor in good health, enrolled as a control in a pregnancy study. This chain uses TRBV4-2 with TRBJ1-4; 8 positions agree with TRBD1. The input for sequencing was peripheral blood, taken after pregnancy. The CDR3 sequence is CASSPGGGAEKLFF. The CDR3 nucleotides are TGTGCCAGCAGTCCAGGGGGCGGGGCTGAAAAACTGTTTTTT.